This TCR beta chain was captured in a study of cytomegalovirus exposure and HLA in healthy donors. This CDR3 is built from 13 residues. Germline CDR1 and CDR2: SGHVS and FQNEAQ. Trimming removed 5 bases from V and 4 bases from J; junction bases left unmatched: 3. The PCR was carried out with 60 Vbeta primers and 13 Jbeta primers. Clones were read by immunoSEQ multiplex PCR, and TCRdb kept only the in-frame ones, dropping some. The sample consists of tens of thousands of clones, under 9% of them appearing once. Whole-study findings and limits: Later analysis identified several of the most significant clusters that appeared linked to common viral pathogens. Roughly uniform sequencing depth across donors was assumed, possibly incorrectly.

In regard to this clone: The target antigen is unknown.

Source material: PBMCs. The J gene is TRBJ1-2, the V gene TRBV7-8, with 8 bases that match TRBD1. The sequence derives from a man aged 45 to 65 in good health and CMV-seronegative. The CDR3 nucleotides read TGTGCCAGCAGCCTCGACAGGGGCTATGGCTACACCTTC. This codes for CASSLDRGYGYTF.